This T cell receptor beta chain derives from a study of T cell responses to AZD1222 COVID-19 vaccine. The study's findings and limits: Clonal diversity was possibly underestimated, and the donors were mostly white British, with more females. Distributed over spike, vaccine-associated CD4 TCRs predominated at 160-218 and 743-854. A rise in Spike-specific TCR breadth and depth followed two AZD1222 doses.

As concerns this clone: Its antigen is unidentified.

Deletions cut 5 bases from V and 4 bases from J, with 5 bases between. The CDR3 covers 11 residues. Germline CDR1 is MDHEN and CDR2 is SYDVKM. TCRdb keeps only in-frame clones here, not all; method: immunoSEQ multiplex PCR. Among 95,000 to 110,000 clones listed, more than 70% were seen once. The chain joins TRBV28 to TRBJ2-5; D gene unclear. The specimen comprised peripheral blood, sampled on day 0 of AZD1222 vaccination. The origin of this receptor is an adult in good health. The CDR3 loop reads CASSERETQYF. CDR3 in DNA: TGTGCCAGCAGTGAACGAGAGACCCAGTACTTC.